Listed here are 14 T cell receptor beta chains from one sample, sequenced in a study of response to subunit inactivated influenza vaccine. TCRdb re-called the RT-PCR reads with MiXCR, one entry per CDR3 protein. The repertoire holds about 650,000 distinct CDR3 sequences, with around 15% as singletons. The sequencing used PBMCs from blood, collected 14 days before vaccination. Receptors originate from a man in his fifties or sixties who received an inactivated influenza vaccine.

Here the CDR3 reads CASSPQGFDEQYF. CDR3 coding DNA: TGTGCCAGCAGCCCACAGGGGTTCGACGAGCAGTACTTC. V is TRBV5-4 and J is TRBJ2-7; TRBD1 matches 7 bases. The V gene's germline CDR1 is SGHNT and CDR2 YYREEE (reference sequence). The CDR3 totals 13 residues. Unmatched junction bases numbered 6, after V lost 4 bases and J lost 5 bases.

The chain couples TRBV24-1 to TRBJ1-5; TRBD1 might be the D (6 bases). V lost 6 bases and J lost 4, with 21 bases in between. The germline CDR1 and CDR2 sequences are KGHDR and SFDVKD. The CDR3 is 17 residues long. CDR3 nucleotides: TGTGCCACCAGTAACCCATTGCCTACAGGGTCAAATCAGCCCCAGCATTTT. Encoded protein: CATSNPLPTGSNQPQHF.

A few counts support this clonotype. The V gene is TRBV7-8, the J gene TRBJ1-4; TRBD1 is a possible D gene (5 bases). Deletions cut 5 bases from V and 4 bases from J, with 17 bases between. Germline CDR1 is SGHVS and CDR2 is FQNEAQ. This CDR3 spans 16 amino acids. The CDR3 sequence is CASSPRWAGSNEKLFF. The CDR3 DNA follows: TGTGCCAGCAGCCCACGGTGGGCAGGGAGTAATGAAAAACTGTTTTTT.

This clonotype was observed at least ten times. In nucleotides, the CDR3 is TGTGCCAGCATTTCGAACACCGGGGAGCTGTTTTTT. Protein product: CASISNTGELFF. The V gene is TRBV28, the J gene TRBJ2-2; D remains unclear. The CDR3 loop spans 12 amino acids. The ends were cut back, 7 bases at V and 0 bases at J, with 3 bases in the middle. Germline assignment: CDR1 MDHEN and CDR2 SYDVKM.

This clonotype was seen a few times. This chain links TRBV2 with TRBJ1-2, with 9 positions matching TRBD1. With 5 bases clipped from V and 8 bases from J, the junction kept 6 bases outside the gene matches. CDR1 SNHLY and CDR2 FYNNEI come from the germline V gene. This CDR3 comprises 13 residues. DNA of the CDR3: TGTGCCAGCAGTCCGGGACAGGGATTAGGCTACACCTTC. It specifies CASSPGQGLGYTF.

V usage is TRBV19 and J usage is TRBJ1-5, with TRBD1 matching 11 bases. The CDR3 runs to 15 residues. Per germline, CDR1 LNHDA and CDR2 SQIVND (reference sequence). V lost 5 bases, J lost 9 bases, and 9 bases stayed unmatched. This CDR3 reads CASSSGTGGFAPQHF. CDR3 DNA: TGTGCCAGTAGTTCAGGGACAGGGGGGTTTGCGCCCCAGCATTTT. The full variable domain, with the rest looked up from reference TRBV19 and TRBJ1-5, is DGGITQSPKYLFRKEGQNVTLSCEQNLNHDAMYWYRQDPGQGLRLIYYSQIVNDFQKGDIAEGYSVSREKKESFPLTVTSAQKNPTAFYLCASSSGTGGFAPQHFGDGTRLSIL.

This clonotype was seen many times. V and J are TRBV9 and TRBJ2-5; 8 positions match TRBD2. CDR1 is SGDLS and CDR2 is YYNGEE in the germline V gene. Trimming removed 5 bases from V and 4 bases from J; junction bases left unmatched: 16. This CDR3 spans 17 amino acids. CDR3 DNA: TGTGCCAGCAGTCAAAGCGGGAGCCCCCAAACGAGAGAGACCCAGTACTTC. Translation gives CASSQSGSPQTRETQYF.

This rearrangement joins TRBV30 to TRBJ2-7; D gene uncertain. The CDR3 length is 11 residues. Trimming removed 2 bases at V and 4 bases at J, with 6 bases between. Germline CDR1 GTSNPN, CDR2 SVGIG (reference sequence). CDR3: CAWSFGYEQYF. CDR3 nucleotide sequence: TGTGCCTGGAGTTTCGGGTACGAGCAGTACTTC.

CDR3 DNA: TGTGCCACCAGCAAGTACCGAGAGACCACCGGGGAGCTGTTTTTT. It specifies CATSKYRETTGELFF. This sequence joins TRBV15 and TRBJ2-2; D not certain. The germline V gene has CDR1 LNHNV and CDR2 YYDKDF (reference sequence). V was pared by 4 bases and J by 4 bases, with 13 bases between. The CDR3 totals 15 residues. Variable domain in full (rest from reference TRBV15 and TRBJ2-2): DAMVIQNPRYQVTQFGKPVTLSCSQTLNHNVMYWYQQKSSQAPKLLFHYYDKDFNNEADTPDNFQSRRPNTSFCFLDIRSPGLGDTAMYLCATSKYRETTGELFFGEGSRLTVL.

There are many counts of this clonotype. V usage is TRBV4-1 and J usage is TRBJ2-2; 16 bases align to TRBD2. Germline V gene lookup returns CDR1 MGHRA and CDR2 YSYEKL. The length of the CDR3 is 18 residues. The J segment lost 4 bases and the V segment lost 4 bases, leaving 6 bases of the junction unmatched. This CDR3 is CASSRGLAGGPSTGELFF. Here the CDR3 DNA reads TGCGCCAGCAGCCGGGGACTAGCGGGGGGGCCAAGCACCGGGGAGCTGTTTTTT.

In the case of this clonotype: Germline and junction disagree at one end, which may indicate a read error. The rearrangement links TRBV6-1 to TRBJ1-2, with D tentatively TRBD1 (6 bases). This CDR3 is built from 13 residues. CDR1 MNHNS and CDR2 SASEGT come from the germline V gene. The CDR3 is CASSPGQNFGYTF. The CDR3 bases are TGTGCCAGCAGCCCAGGACAGAACTTTGGCTACACCTTC.

This clonotype has only a few counts. The V call is TRBV2, the J call TRBJ1-3, with a tentative D call TRBD1 (5 bases). Germline V gene data show CDR1 as SNHLY and CDR2 as FYNNEI. The CDR3 covers 13 residues. Trimming removed 11 bases at V and 4 bases at J, with 15 bases between. CDR3: CACHPTEGNTIYF. In DNA form, the CDR3 reads TGTGCCTGCCACCCGACAGAAGGAAACACCATATATTTT.

This clonotype occurred many times. J is TRBJ2-3 and V is TRBV20-1; D gene ambiguous. The CDR3 loop spans 13 amino acids. V lost 3 bases and J 0 bases, leaving 7 bases between the germline ends. CDR1 DFQATT and CDR2 SNEGSKA come from the germline V gene (reference sequence). The CDR3 sequence: CSARPSSTDTQYF. In DNA form, the CDR3 reads TGCAGTGCTAGGCCAAGCAGCACAGATACGCAGTATTTT.

The chain joins TRBV15 to TRBJ2-5; weak D call: TRBD1 (6 bases). V dropped 0 bases and J dropped 5 bases, with 13 bases sitting between them. Germline V lookup: CDR1 LNHNV, CDR2 YYDKDF (reference sequence). The CDR3 contains 15 residues. CDR3 sequence (DNA): TGTGCCACCAGCAGAGATTCGGGACACGGGGAGACCCAGTACTTC. Protein product: CATSRDSGHGETQYF.